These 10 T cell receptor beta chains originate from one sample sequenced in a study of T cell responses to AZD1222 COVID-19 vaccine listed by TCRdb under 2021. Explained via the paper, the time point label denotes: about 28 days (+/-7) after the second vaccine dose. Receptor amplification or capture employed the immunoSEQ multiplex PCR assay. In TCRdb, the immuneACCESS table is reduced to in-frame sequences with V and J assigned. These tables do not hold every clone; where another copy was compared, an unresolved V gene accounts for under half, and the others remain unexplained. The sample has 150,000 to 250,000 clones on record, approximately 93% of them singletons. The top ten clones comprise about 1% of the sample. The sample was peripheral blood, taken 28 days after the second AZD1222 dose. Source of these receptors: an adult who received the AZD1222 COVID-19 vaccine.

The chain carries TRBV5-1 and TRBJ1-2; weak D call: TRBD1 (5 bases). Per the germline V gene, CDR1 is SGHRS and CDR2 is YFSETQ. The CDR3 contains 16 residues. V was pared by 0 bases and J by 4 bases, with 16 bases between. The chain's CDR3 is CASSLAAAEGTYGYTF. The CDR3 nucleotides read TGCGCCAGCAGCTTGGCGGCGGCAGAAGGGACCTATGGCTACACCTTC.

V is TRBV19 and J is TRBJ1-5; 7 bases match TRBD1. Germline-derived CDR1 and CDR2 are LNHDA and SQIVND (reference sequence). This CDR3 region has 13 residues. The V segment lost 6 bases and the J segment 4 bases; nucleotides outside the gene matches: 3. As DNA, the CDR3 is TGTGCCAGTAGGGGGACAGAGAATCAGCCCCAGCATTTT. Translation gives CASRGTENQPQHF.

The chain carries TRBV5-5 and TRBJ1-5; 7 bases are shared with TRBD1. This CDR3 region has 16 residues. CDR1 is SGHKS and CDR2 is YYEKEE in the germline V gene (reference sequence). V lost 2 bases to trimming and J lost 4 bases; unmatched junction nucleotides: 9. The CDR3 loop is CASSLRTGTENQPQHF. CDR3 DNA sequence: TGTGCCAGCAGCTTAAGGACCGGGACAGAGAATCAGCCCCAGCATTTT.

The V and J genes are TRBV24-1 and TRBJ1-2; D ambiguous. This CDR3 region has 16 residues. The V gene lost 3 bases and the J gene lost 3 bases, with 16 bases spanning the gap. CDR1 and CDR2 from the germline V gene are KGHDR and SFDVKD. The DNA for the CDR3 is TGTGCCACCAGTGATCCTTCGGGAGGGTACGACTATGGCTACACCTTC. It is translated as CATSDPSGGYDYGYTF.

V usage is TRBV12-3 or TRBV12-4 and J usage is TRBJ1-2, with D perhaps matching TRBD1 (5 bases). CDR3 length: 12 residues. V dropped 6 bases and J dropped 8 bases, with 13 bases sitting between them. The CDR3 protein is CASRQGVRGYTF. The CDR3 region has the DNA TGTGCCAGCAGGCAGGGCGTCCGGGGCTACACCTTC.

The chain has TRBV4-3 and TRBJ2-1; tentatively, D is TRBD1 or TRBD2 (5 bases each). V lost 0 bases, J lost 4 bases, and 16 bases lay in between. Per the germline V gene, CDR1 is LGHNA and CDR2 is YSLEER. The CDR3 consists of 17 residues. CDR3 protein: CASSQDRDLRVYNEQFF. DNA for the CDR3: TGCGCCAGCAGCCAAGACCGGGACCTCCGGGTTTACAATGAGCAGTTCTTC.

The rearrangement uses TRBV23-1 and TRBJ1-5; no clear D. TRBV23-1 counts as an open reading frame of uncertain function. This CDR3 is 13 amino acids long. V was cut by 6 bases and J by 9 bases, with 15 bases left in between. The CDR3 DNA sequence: TGCGCCAGCAGACCAACCGGGAAGGGGCCCCAGCATTTT. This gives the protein CASRPTGKGPQHF.

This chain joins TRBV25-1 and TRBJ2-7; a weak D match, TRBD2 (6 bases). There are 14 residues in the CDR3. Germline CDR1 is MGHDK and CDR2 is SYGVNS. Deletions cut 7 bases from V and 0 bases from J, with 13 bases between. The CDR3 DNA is TGTGCCAGCACGTCTGGGGGGAGCTCCTACGAGCAGTACTTC. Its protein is CASTSGGSSYEQYF.

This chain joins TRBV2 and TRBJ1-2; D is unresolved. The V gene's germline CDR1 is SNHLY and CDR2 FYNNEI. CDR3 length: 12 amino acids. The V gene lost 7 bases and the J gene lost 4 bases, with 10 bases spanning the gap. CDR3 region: CASNRELYGYTF. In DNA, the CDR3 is TGTGCCAGCAATCGGGAACTCTATGGCTACACCTTC.

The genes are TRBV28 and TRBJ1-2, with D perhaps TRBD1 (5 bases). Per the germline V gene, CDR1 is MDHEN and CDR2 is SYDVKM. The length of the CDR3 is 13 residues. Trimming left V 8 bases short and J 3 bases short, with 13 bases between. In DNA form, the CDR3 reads TGTGCCAGCCGGGAGGGGTTGTACTATGGCTACACCTTC. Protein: CASREGLYYGYTF.